This is a list of T cell receptor beta chains from one sample in a study of T cells expressing NK-cell markers. TCRdb re-called the 5' RACE reads and catalogs CDR3 proteins one per entry, DNA excluded. This listing includes about half a million distinct CDR3 sequences. The sequenced sample was blood T cells: a sorted CD56 or NKG2C T cell subset, CD4+ or CD8+ T cells, or bulk PBMC T cells (not recorded which). The receptor source for this set is a woman in her forties or fifties in good health. The CDR3 runs from the conserved cysteine through the conserved F or W.

j_call	v_call	cdr3_aa
TRBJ1-2	TRBV6-6	CASSYSQPVNYGYTF
TRBJ2-2	TRBV29-1	CSVVTVMPGELFF
TRBJ2-7	TRBV29-1	CSVEMGVGSNSYEQYF
TRBJ1-2	TRBV14	CASSQDGWRGYTF
TRBJ1-3	TRBV19	CASSITPVGSGNTIYF
TRBJ2-1	TRBV7-6	CASSLEGAGNEQFF
TRBJ1-2	TRBV6-1	CASRSGQGSHGYTF
TRBJ2-1	TRBV6-4	CASSDGPNEQFF
TRBJ2-1	TRBV18	CASSPWDFRSYNEQFF
TRBJ2-1	TRBV3-1	CASSQYKAGGPYNEQFF
TRBJ2-2	TRBV5-1	CASSSNVGQGSTGELFF